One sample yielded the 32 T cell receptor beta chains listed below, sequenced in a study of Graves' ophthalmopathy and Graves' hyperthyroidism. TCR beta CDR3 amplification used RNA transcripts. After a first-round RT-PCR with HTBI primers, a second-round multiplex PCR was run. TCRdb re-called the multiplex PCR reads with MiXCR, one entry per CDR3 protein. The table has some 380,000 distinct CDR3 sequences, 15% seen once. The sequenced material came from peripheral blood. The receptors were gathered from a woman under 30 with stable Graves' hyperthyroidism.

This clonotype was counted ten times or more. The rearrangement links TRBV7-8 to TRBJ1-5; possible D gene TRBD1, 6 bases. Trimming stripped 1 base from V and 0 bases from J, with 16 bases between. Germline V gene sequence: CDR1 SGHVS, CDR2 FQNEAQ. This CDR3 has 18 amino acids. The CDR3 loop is CASSLVRSGAGSNQPQHF. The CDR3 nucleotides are TGTGCCAGCAGCTTAGTCCGATCAGGGGCCGGTAGCAATCAGCCCCAGCATTTT.

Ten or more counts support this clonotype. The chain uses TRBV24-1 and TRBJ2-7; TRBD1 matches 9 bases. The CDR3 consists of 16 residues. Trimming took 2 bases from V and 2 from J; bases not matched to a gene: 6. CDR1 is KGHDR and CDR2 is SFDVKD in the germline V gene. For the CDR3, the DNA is TGTGCCACCAGTGATTCCACCGGGACAGGGCCCTACGAGCAGTACTTC. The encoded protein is CATSDSTGTGPYEQYF.

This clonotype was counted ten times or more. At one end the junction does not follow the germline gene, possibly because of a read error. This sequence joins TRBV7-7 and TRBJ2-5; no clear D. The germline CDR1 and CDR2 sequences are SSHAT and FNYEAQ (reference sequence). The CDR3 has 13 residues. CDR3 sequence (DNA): TGTGCTAGCAGCTTAGCCGCCGGGGAGACCCAGTACTTC. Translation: CASSLAAGETQYF. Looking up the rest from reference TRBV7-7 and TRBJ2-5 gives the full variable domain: GAGVSQSPRYKVTKRGQDVTLRCDPISSHATLYWYQQALGQGPEFLTYFNYEAQPDKSGLPSDRFSAERPEGSISTLTIQRTEQRDSAMYRCASSLAAGETQYFGPGTRLLVL.

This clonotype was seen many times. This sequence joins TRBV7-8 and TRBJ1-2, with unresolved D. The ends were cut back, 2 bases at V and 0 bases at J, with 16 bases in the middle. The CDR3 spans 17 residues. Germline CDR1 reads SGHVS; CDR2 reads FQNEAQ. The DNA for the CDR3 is TGTGCCAGCAGCTTACTCCGGAGAACCGGAGCTAACTATGGCTACACCTTC. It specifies CASSLLRRTGANYGYTF.

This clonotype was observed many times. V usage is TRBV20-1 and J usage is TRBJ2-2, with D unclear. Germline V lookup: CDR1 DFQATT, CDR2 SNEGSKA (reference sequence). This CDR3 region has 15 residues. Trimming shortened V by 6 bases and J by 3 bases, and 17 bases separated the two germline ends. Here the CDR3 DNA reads TGCAGTGCCCTGCCCCGGAATCAGTACACCGGGGAGCTGTTTTTT. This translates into CSALPRNQYTGELFF.

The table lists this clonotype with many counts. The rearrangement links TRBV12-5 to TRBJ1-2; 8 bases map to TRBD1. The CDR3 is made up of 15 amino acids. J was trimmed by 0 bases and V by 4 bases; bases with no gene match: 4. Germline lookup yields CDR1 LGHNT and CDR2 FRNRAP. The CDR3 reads CASGSGTGSNYGYTF. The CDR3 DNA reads TGTGCTAGTGGTTCCGGGACAGGATCTAACTATGGCTACACCTTC.

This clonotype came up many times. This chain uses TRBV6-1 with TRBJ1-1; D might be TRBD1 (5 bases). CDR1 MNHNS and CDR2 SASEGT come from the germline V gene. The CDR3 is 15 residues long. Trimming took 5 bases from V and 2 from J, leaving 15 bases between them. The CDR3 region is CASSPAGGSNTEAFF. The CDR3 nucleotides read TGTGCCAGCAGTCCCGCCGGGGGGAGTAACACTGAAGCTTTCTTT.

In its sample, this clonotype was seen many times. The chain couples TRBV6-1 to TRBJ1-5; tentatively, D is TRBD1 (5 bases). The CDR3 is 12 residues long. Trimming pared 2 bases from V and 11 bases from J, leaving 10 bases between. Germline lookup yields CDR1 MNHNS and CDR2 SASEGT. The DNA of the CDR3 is TGTGCCAGCAGTGAACGGGGCGGGACCCAGCATTTT. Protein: CASSERGGTQHF.

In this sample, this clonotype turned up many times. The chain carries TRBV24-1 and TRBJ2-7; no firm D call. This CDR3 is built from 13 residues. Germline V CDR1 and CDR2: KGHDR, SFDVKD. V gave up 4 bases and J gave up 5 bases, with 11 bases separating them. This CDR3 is CATSDPAVDEQYF. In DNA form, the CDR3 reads TGTGCCACCAGTGACCCCGCCGTGGACGAGCAGTACTTC.

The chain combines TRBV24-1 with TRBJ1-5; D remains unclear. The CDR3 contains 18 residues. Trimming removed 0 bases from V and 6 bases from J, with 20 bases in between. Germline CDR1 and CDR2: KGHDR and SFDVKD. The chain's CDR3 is CATSDLRSGGLAFQPQHF. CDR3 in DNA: TGTGCCACCAGTGATTTGCGCAGTGGAGGTTTGGCCTTTCAGCCCCAGCATTTT.

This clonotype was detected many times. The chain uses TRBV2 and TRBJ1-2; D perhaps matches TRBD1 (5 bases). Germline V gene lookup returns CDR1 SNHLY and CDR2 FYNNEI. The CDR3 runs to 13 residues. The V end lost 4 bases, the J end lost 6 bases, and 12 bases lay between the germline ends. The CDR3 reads CASSGEQGDGYTF. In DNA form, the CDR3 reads TGTGCCAGCAGTGGAGAGCAGGGAGATGGCTACACCTTC.

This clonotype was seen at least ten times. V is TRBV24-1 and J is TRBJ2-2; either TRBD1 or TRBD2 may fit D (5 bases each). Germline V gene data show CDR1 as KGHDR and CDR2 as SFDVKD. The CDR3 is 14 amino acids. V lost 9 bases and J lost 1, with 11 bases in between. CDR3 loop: CATSGTENTGELFF. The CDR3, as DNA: TGTGCCACCTCCGGGACGGAGAACACCGGGGAGCTGTTTTTT.

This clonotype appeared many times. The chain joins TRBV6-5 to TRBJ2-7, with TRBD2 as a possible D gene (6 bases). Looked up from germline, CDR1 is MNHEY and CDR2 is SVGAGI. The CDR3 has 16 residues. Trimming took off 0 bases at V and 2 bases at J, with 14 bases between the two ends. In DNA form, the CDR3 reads TGTGCCAGCAGTTACTCCGCGGGACGGAGAACCTACGAGCAGTACTTC. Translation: CASSYSAGRRTYEQYF.

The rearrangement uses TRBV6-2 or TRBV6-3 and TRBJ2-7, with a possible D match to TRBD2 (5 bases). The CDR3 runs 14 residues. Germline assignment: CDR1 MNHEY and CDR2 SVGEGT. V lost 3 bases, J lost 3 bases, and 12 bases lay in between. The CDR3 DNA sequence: TGTGCCAGCAGTTATTCCCGGGGAGTCTACGAGCAGTACTTC. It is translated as CASSYSRGVYEQYF.

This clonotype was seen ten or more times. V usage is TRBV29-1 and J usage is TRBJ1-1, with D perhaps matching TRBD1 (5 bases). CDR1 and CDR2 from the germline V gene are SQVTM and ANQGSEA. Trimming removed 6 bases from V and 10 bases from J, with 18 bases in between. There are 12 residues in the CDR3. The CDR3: CSVGLTDRGAFF. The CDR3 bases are TGCAGCGTGGGACTCACGGATCGGGGAGCTTTCTTT. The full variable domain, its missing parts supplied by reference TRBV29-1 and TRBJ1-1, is SAVISQKPSRDICQRGTSLTIQCQVDSQVTMMFWYRQQPGQSLTLIATANQGSEATYESGFVIDKFPISRPNLTFSTLTVSNMSPEDSSIYLCSVGLTDRGAFFGQGTRLTVV.

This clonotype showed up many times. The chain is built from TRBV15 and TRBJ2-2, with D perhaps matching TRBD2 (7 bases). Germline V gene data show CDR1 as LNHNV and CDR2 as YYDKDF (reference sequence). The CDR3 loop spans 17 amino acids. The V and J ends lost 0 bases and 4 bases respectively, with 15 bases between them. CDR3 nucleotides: TGTGCCACCAGCAGAGATCGAAGGGGGGGCATCACCGGGGAGCTGTTTTTT. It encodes CATSRDRRGGITGELFF.

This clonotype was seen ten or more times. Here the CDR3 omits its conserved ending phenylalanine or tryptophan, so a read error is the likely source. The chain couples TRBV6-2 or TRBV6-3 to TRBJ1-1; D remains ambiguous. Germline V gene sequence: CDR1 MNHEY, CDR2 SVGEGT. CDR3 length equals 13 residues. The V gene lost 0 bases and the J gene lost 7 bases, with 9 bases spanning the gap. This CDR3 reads CASSYSDANEAFL. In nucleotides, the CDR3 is TGTGCCAGCAGTTACTCGGACGCCAATGAAGCTTTCCTT.

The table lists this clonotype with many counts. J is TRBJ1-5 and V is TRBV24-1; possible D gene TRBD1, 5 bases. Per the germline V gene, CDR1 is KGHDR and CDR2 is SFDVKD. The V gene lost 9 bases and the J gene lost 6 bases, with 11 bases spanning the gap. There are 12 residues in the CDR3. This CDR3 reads CATRARVQPQHF. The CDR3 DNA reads TGTGCCACCCGAGCCAGGGTTCAGCCCCAGCATTTT.

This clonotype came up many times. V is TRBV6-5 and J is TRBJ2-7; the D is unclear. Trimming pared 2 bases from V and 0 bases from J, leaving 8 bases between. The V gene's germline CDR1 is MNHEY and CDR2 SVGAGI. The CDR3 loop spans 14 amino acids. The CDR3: CASSYMVNSYEQYF. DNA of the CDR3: TGTGCCAGCAGTTACATGGTCAACTCCTACGAGCAGTACTTC.

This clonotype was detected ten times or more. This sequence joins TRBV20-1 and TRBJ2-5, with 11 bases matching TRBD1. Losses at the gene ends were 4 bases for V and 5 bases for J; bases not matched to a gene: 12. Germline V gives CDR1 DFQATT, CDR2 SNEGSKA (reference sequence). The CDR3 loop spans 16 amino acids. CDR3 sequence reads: CSAIGTGGVLVETQYF. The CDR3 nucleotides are TGCAGTGCTATCGGGACAGGGGGTGTGTTGGTTGAGACCCAGTACTTC.

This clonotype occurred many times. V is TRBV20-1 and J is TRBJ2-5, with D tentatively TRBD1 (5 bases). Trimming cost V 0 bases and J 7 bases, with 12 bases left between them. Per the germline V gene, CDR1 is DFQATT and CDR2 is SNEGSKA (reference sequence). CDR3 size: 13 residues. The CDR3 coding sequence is TGCAGTGCTAGAGAGCAGGGATATGGGACCCAGTACTTC. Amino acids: CSAREQGYGTQYF.

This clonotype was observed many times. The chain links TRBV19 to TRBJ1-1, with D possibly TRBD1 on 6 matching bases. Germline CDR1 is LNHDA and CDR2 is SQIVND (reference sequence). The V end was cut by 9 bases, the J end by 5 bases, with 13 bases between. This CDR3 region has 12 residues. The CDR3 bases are TGTGCCAGCGGACGGGGGGCGACTGAAGCTTTCTTT. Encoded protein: CASGRGATEAFF.

The CDR3 sequence is CAISELREIQGTGELFF. Here the CDR3 DNA reads TGTGCCATCAGTGAACTTCGGGAGATTCAGGGGACCGGGGAGCTGTTTTTT. The V and J genes are TRBV10-3 and TRBJ2-2, with D perhaps matching TRBD1 or TRBD2 (6 bases each). This CDR3 is built from 17 residues. Trimming removed 3 bases from V and 5 bases from J, with 19 bases in between. Germline assignment: CDR1 ENHRY and CDR2 SYGVKD.

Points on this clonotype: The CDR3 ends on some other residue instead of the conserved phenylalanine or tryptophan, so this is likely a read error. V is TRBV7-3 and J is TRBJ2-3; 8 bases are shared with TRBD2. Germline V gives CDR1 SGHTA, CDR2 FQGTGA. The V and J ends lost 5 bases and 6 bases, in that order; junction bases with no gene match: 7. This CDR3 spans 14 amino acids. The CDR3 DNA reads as TGTGCCAGCAGCGTGGGGACTAGGGGGGATACGCAGTATTGT. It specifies CASSVGTRGDTQYC.

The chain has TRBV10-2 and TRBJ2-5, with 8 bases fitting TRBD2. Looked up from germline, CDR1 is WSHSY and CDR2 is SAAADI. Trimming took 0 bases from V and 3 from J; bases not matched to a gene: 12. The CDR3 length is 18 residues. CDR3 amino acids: CASSESVWAGGLKETQYF. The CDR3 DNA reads TGCGCCAGCAGTGAGTCCGTTTGGGCGGGGGGCCTTAAAGAGACCCAGTACTTC.

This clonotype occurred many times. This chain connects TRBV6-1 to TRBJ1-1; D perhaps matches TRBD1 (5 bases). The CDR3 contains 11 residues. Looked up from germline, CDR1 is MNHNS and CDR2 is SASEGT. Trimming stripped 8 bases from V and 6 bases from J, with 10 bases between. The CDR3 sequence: CASWDRAEAFF. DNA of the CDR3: TGTGCCAGCTGGGACCGGGCTGAAGCTTTCTTT.

In DNA form, the CDR3 reads TGTGCCAGTAGTCTGAGACAGCTCAATCAGCCCCAGCATTTT. It is translated as CASSLRQLNQPQHF. The chain has TRBV19 and TRBJ1-5, with TRBD1 as a possible D gene (5 bases). This CDR3 is 14 amino acids long. Trimming took off 5 bases at V and 3 bases at J, with 11 bases between the two ends. Germline CDR1 is LNHDA and CDR2 is SQIVND (reference sequence).

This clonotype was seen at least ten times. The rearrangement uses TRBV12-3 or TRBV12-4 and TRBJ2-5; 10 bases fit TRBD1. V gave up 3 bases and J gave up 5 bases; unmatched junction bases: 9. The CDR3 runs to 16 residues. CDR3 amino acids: CASSFARDRGGETQYF. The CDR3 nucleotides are TGTGCCAGCAGTTTTGCCCGGGACAGGGGAGGGGAGACCCAGTACTTC.

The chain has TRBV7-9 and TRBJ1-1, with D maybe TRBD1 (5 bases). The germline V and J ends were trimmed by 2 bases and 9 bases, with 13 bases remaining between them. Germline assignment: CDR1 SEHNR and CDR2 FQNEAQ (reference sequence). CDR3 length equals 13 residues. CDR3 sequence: CASSLQGRTQAFF. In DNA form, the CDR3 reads TGTGCCAGCAGCTTACAGGGCCGGACCCAAGCTTTCTTT.

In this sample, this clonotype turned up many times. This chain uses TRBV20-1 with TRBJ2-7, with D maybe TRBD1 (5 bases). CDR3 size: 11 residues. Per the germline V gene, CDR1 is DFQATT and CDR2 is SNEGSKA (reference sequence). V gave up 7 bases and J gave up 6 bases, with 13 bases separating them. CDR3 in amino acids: CSVSLDSEQYF. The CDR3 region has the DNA TGCAGTGTTTCGCTAGACAGCGAGCAGTACTTC.

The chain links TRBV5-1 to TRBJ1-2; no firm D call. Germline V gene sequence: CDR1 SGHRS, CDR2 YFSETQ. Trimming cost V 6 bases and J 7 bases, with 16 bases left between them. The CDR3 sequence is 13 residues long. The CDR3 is CASTNPPQAGYTF. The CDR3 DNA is TGCGCCAGCACCAACCCACCCCAGGCTGGCTACACCTTC.

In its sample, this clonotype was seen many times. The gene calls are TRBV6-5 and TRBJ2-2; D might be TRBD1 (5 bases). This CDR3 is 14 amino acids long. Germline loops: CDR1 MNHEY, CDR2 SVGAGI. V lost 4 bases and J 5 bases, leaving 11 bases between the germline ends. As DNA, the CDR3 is TGTGCCAGCAGTTTCACAGGTGTTACCGGGGAGCTGTTTTTT. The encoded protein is CASSFTGVTGELFF.